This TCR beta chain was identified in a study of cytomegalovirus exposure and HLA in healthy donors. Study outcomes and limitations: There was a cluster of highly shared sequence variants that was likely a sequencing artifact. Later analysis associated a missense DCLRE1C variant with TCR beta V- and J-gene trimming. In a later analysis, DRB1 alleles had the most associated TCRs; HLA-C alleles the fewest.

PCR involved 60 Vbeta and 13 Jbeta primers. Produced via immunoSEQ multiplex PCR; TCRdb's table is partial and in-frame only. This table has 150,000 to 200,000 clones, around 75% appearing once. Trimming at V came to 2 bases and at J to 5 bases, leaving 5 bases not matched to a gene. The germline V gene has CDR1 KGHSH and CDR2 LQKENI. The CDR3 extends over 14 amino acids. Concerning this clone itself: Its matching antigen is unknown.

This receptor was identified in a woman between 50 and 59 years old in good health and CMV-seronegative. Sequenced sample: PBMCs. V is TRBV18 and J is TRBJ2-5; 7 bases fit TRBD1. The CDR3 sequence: CASSPITGDETQYF. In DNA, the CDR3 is TGTGCCAGCTCACCAATAACAGGGGACGAGACCCAGTACTTC.